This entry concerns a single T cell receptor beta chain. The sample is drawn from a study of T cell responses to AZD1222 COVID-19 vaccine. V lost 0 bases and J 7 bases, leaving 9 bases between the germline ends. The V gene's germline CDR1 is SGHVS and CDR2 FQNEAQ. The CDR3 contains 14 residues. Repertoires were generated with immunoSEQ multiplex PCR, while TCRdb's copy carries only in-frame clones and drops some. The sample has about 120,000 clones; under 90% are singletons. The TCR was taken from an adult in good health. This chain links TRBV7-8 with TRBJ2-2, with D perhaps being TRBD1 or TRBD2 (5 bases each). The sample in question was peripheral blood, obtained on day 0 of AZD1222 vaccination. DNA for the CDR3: TGTGCCAGCAGCTTAGCGTCGGGGCTCGGGGAGCTGTTTTTT. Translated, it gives CASSLASGLGELFF. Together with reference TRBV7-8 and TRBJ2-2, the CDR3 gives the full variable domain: GAGVSQSPRYKVAKRGQDVALRCDPISGHVSLFWYQQALGQGPEFLTYFQNEAQLDKSGLPSDRFFAERPEGSVSTLKIQRTQQEDSAVYLCASSLASGLGELFFGEGSRLTVL.